The clone carrying this TCR beta chain was picked up a small number of times. Its antigen is still unknown. The sample originates from a study of molecular identifiers for immune sequencing clone quantification. Broader study findings: Over 99% of CMV-specific effector molecules, but under 1% of naive ones, were in clones above 20 copies. Spiked Jurkat TCR RNA equivalent to one cell reportedly surfaced among about 1 million naive cells.

Previously described methods and listed TCR primers were used for bulk TCR libraries. TCRdb redid the calling of the PCR reads with MiXCR, one entry per CDR3 protein. The data hold approximately 550,000 distinct CDR3 sequences, with about a fifth observed a single time. This CDR3 has 14 residues. Germline CDR1 reads MDHEN; CDR2 reads SYDVKM. The V gene end was trimmed by 4 bases and the J gene end by 7 bases; junction bases not matched to a gene: 4. The sequence was obtained from a human donor in good health. Some libraries in this study had Jurkat cell RNA spiked in. The chain joins TRBV28 to TRBJ2-7; TRBD2 aligns across 13 bases. The sequenced material came from naive CD8+ T cells from blood, with Jurkat cell RNA spiked in. Subset reported: FACS-sorted CD8+CD4-CCR7+CD45RA+ naive T cells. CDR3 amino acids: CASSWTSGSREQYF. The CDR3 region has the DNA TGTGCCAGCAGTTGGACTAGCGGGAGTCGAGAGCAGTACTTC.